This entry is about one T cell receptor (beta chain). Its antigen remains unknown. The sequenced patients had an expansion of CD8+CD57+ cells seen by flow cytometry. The patients, all of them, had severe acquired aplastic anemia. Sampling of blood occurred while the patients had still received no therapy. This entry belongs to a study of CD8+CD57+ T cells in acquired aplastic anemia. Study-wide background: DNA from sorted CD4+ and CD8+ cells averaged roughly 3.4 ug.

TCR beta VDJ and CDR3 were profiled, and genomic DNA was the template. Via MiXCR, TCRdb re-called the reads, giving one row per CDR3 protein. The sample records under 200,000 distinct CDR3 sequences, less than 60% being singletons. V was clipped by 3 bases and J by 2 bases, with 4 bases between them. Germline CDR1 and CDR2: SEHNR and FQNEAQ (reference sequence). This CDR3 region has 12 residues. Study outcomes and limitations: Shared by patients and controls, just under 30 CD8+ CDR3s were abundant in patients.

Source material: sorted CD4+, CD8+, or CD8+CD57+ T cells (not recorded which) from PBMCs. The source of this sequence is a human donor with aplastic anemia. The gene calls are TRBV7-9 and TRBJ1-1; no clear D. The CDR3 DNA reads TGTGCCAGCAGCTTGACAAACACTGAAGCTTTCTTT. It is translated as CASSLTNTEAFF.